This paragraph covers one T cell receptor (beta chain) sequence. Its specific antigen is unknown. Base-call qualities are not available, and no considerably larger clone is one nucleotide away. CDR1 and CDR2 (SNHLY, FYNNEI) derive from the germline V gene. V loses 7 bases of germline sequence and J loses 0 bases, and the interval between the two ends is 15 bases. The CDR3 starts with the cysteine, ends with the phenylalanine, and has 15 residues. Only the CDR3 DNA is retained, 45 bases long and in frame from the first base. The record originates from a study of CD8 T cells in Susac syndrome (dated by TCRdb to about 2019). The study in broad terms: Repertoire sequencing was used to test whether CD8+ T cell activation and differentiation in Susac syndrome was antigen driven. Study-level results and caveats: The number of individuals in the TCR sequencing and HLA analysis was recognized as being relatively small.

RNA was extracted using the RNeasy kit, and about 0.45 to 1 microgram was reverse transcribed with random hexamers. TCR beta CDR3 regions were amplified with the immunoSEQ multiplex PCR assay covering 54 Vbeta and 13 Jbeta segments. To correct PCR amplification bias, a synthetic template baseline was used for both primer optimization and computational correction. For the original study's pipeline: Only productive sequences were kept, with reads annotated to V, D and J genes according to IMGT and analyzed in immunoSEQ Analyzer. Clonality was calculated as one minus the Shannon entropy normalized by log2 of the number of productive unique sequences. Public and private clones were assessed among the 100 most prevalent clones of each patient and control. Susac-specific clones were defined as absent from healthy and MS cohorts, over a thousand published viral clones and other ImmuneACCESS disease sequences. TCRdb took the public reads, trimmed them with fastp at Q25, ran MiXCR for clone calling and kept in-frame beta chains. Here each entry gathers all rows of one CDR3 protein and keeps the most common genes and DNA. It is TCRdb's table, rather than the study itself, that gives the V and J calls and clone size. Present in this sample are roughly 190,000 distinct CDR3 sequences, over 85% of which were seen just once. The ten biggest clones cover over 0.08% of the sample.

Peripheral blood CD8+ and CD4+ T cells from healthy donors, Susac syndrome patients and multiple sclerosis patients were profiled by high-throughput TCR beta sequencing. Healthy donors were age- and sex-matched controls. Bulk CD8+ and CD4+ T cells were purified magnetically by negative isolation, whereas CD8+ TEMRA cells were enriched by FACS. Blood was collected in EDTA tubes and processed within 24 hours, with PBMCs isolated through density gradient centrifugation. PBMCs intended for TCR sequencing were cryopreserved in liquid nitrogen and were subsequently thawed in a 37 degrees C water bath. A purity of at least 90% was achieved for sorted or isolated CD4+, CD8+ and CD8+ TEMRA cells.

Specimen: CD4+ T cells from PBMCs. This sequence uses TRBV2 and TRBJ1-2; no confident D gene assignment can be made. The clonotype was recovered from a human donor in good health. For the CDR3, the sequence is CASTPQTVANYGYTF. The DNA reads as follows: TGTGCCAGCACCCCCCAGACGGTCGCTAACTATGGCTACACCTTC.